Included here is one T cell receptor (beta chain) sequence, with context. Its antigen is currently not known. The record has no base qualities; no much larger clone is one base away. The entry originates in a study of shared clonotypes between healthy human individuals (dated by TCRdb to the early 2020s). Broadly, across the study: A few men and a couple of women, aged 18 to 49 years, made up the cohort. For each donor, CD4 naive and CD4 memory were each run on three plates, CD8 naive on two plates, and CD8 memory on one plate. To estimate repertoire size and how much clonotype sharing occurs between individuals, the study deeply sequenced the blood TCR repertoires of five healthy adults. Libraries were prepared and TCR repertoires were sequenced by different laboratories using diverse techniques, in order to increase sequencing depth and limit assay-specific biases. Leukapheresis yielded between about 0.9 and 8.9 billion PBMCs per donor. Overall study results and their limits: Sampling was limited to blood, and TCR repertoires in tissue likely differ from TCR repertoires in blood. Incomplete sequencing was indicated by rarefaction of sorted-subset datasets, despite the large sequencing depth. Compared with non-shared clonotypes, clonotypes shared by all four sorted-subset donors had higher generation probabilities. Pairwise subsampling led to the expectation that sequencing depth would affect the degree of clonotype sharing among donors. Estimated clonotype richness was generally larger for naive than for memory subsets. Because the study included a small number of donors, the genetic and exposure-history diversity represented was limited. Sharing across a few donors was observed for approximately 5% of naive CD4, 3% to 3.5% of naive CD8, 2.3% of memory CD4, and less than 0.45% of memory CD8 clonotypes.

Germline trimming amounts to 1 base on V and 8 bases on J, with 5 as the count of junction bases outside the gene matches. The CDR3 numbers 14 residues from cysteine through phenylalanine. The CDR3 DNA has 42 bases and is translated from base 1. The germline V gene gives CDR1 as SGHTA and CDR2 as FQGNSA. Donors were healthy HIV-negative adults with no recently reported acute infections or vaccinations. Only Caucasian adults living in Nashville, Tennessee, USA were represented among the donors. Magnetic negative selection was used to enrich CD4+ T cells, after which naive cells were positively selected on CD45RA and the negative fraction became the memory subset. After blood collection by leukapheresis, PBMCs were isolated using Ficoll-Histopaque density gradient centrifugation and then cryopreserved in the vapor phase of liquid nitrogen. Analytical flow cytometry was used to check the purity and quantity of every magnetically sorted T cell population. From each sorted fraction, genomic DNA was isolated and quantified by UV absorbance on a Nanodrop 2000c.

Using the deep immunoSEQ assay, TCR CDR3 regions were amplified from genomic DNA by multiplex PCR. Extracted genomic DNA from each cell subset was distributed evenly across all wells of several immunoSEQ 96-well plates, and each plate was treated as a replicate. For sorted subsets, each replicate PCR was loaded with 200 ng genomic DNA, equivalent to 30,000 or so T cell genomes. The purified libraries were quantified using a Qubit 3.0 fluorometer, sized with a Bioanalyzer 2100, and then quantified again using the KAPA Library Quantification kit. A separate single-read 150-cycle Illumina NextSeq 550 flow cell was used to sequence each immunoSEQ 96-well plate. The paper's data handling went like this. Because only junctional sequences without quality scores were contained in the immunoSEQ output, filtering matching that applied to full-length reads could not be performed. To assign V/J genes and CDR3, sequences were annotated against IMGT germline references using PyIR, a Python wrapper for IgBLAST v1.9. Reads were removed for weak V/J assignments (E-value above 1e-6), missing CDR3, stop codons, out-of-frame junctions, or ambiguous translated residues. V3J clonotypes were defined by identical inferred V gene, J gene, and CDR3 amino acid sequence. The percentage overlap between two repertoires was calculated by dividing the number of shared unique clonotypes by the size of the smaller repertoire. Repertoire richness was assessed with RTK rarefaction, the Chao1 estimator, and Recon v2.1 estimates of unobserved clonotypes. For all TCRbeta clonotypes obtained by the gDNA method from a few donors, generation probabilities were computed with OLGA. The table comes from immuneACCESS by way of TCRdb, which keeps in-frame sequences with V and J called. Part of the clones is missing from these tables; in studies checked, under half for an unresolved V gene and the rest for unknown reasons. V and J calls and clone size are those listed in that table; D and trimming were worked out from the DNA. This sample gives approximately 1.4 million clones in total; 95% to 99% of them show up just once. The ten largest clones add up to about 0.4% of the sample.

Recombination connected TRBV7-2 to TRBJ2-1, with 7 middle bases fitting TRBD2. The TCR originated in a young man in good health. What was sequenced was naive CD4+ T cells sorted from blood. Interpreted using the paper, the cell subset or site label stands for: CD45RA+ positively selected. This receptor has the CDR3 CASSLDRLAYEQFF. The nucleotides are TGTGCCAGCAGCTTAGACAGACTAGCTTATGAGCAGTTCTTC.